This TCR beta chain was recovered during a study of OX40 agonist ivuxolimab in advanced cancers. The wider study: Therapy given before enrollment (anti-PD-1, anti-PD-L1 or anti-CTLA-4) was allowed, and over 35% had some.

The CDR3 runs to 12 residues. Germline V gene data show CDR1 as SGHDT and CDR2 as YYEEEE. V was shortened by 0 bases and J by 9 bases, with 9 bases between the two germline ends. The study, taken as a whole, reports: Some nonresponders also had low normalized T-cell clonal expansion.

Remarks on this clone: The antigen is not known.

The protocol was immunoSEQ multiplex PCR, while the TCRdb copy is restricted to in-frame clones and leaves out a portion. The profile covers around 50,000 clones, with approximately 91% appearing a single time and 0.5% to 0.65% taken by the ten largest. This sequence originates from an adult with an advanced solid tumor such as melanoma, head and neck, liver or kidney cancer. The chain employs TRBV5-6 and TRBJ2-5; perhaps TRBD1 as D (6 bases). The source was CD4+ or CD8+ T cells sorted from blood, collected in a trial of the OX40 agonist ivuxolimab. This CDR3 is CASSLGGPAQYF. For the CDR3, the DNA is TGTGCCAGCAGCTTGGGGGGGCCGGCCCAGTACTTC.